This is a list of T cell receptor beta chains from one sample in a study of blood T cell repertoires in COVID-19. Data came from immunoSEQ multiplex PCR; TCRdb stores just in-frame clones and leaves some out. The sample shows tens of thousands of clones, around 86% of them seen only once. The specimen was peripheral blood. The receptors come from a human donor in a cohort sampled during active COVID-19. CDR3s include the opening cysteine and the closing phenylalanine or tryptophan. Fields, in order: D gene, clone size, J gene, V gene, CDR3 DNA, CDR3 protein. A D gene is named only where the DNA matches it firmly. Clone size, where shown, is once, few, many, or a class for clones that have expanded.

>TRBD1|NA|TRBJ2-1|TRBV6-2/TRBV6-3
TGTGCCAGCAGTCTCCTACAGGGGGCGTATGAGCAGTTCTTC
CASSLLQGAYEQFF
>TRBD1|NA|TRBJ1-1|TRBV7-2
TGTGCCAGCAGCCTCGGACAGGGACGGCGCACTGAAGCTTTCTTT
CASSLGQGRRTEAFF
>TRBD1|few|TRBJ2-1|TRBV24-1
TGTGCCACCAGTGGCCCAGGGGGCAATGAGCAGTTCTTC
CATSGPGGNEQFF
>TRBD2|NA|TRBJ2-7|TRBV6-5
TGTGCCAGCAGCCGGACTAGCGGGTCCTACGAGCAGTACTTC
CASSRTSGSYEQYF
>NA|NA|TRBJ1-4|TRBV5-5
TGTGCCAGCAGCTTGTTCGGCCCGCGGGAAAAACTGTTTTTT
CASSLFGPREKLFF
>TRBD1|once|TRBJ1-3|TRBV10-3
TGTGCCATCAGACGGGACAGCGGTTCAGGAAACACCATATATTTT
CAIRRDSGSGNTIYF
>NA|once|TRBJ2-1|TRBV5-1
TGCGCCAGCAATAATGGACAAAAAAATGAGCAGTTCTTC
CASNNGQKNEQFF
>NA|NA|TRBJ1-6|TRBV7-9
TGTGCCAGCAGCTTGGTCCAGGGCGGGGTTAGTAATTCACCCCTCCACTTT
CASSLVQGGVSNSPLHF
>NA|NA|TRBJ2-4|TRBV5-4
TGTGCCAGCAGCTTGGTACCGCCAGGGGACATTCAGTACTTC
CASSLVPPGDIQYF
>TRBD1|NA|TRBJ2-7|TRBV20-1
TGCAGTGCTAGTCCTGGTGGACAGGGGGCGCCCCCCCCTTACGAGCAGTACTTC
CSASPGGQGAPPPYEQYF
>NA|NA|TRBJ2-7|TRBV19
TGTGCCAGTATGGACTCTTCAAAACGGGAGCAGTACTTC
CASMDSSKREQYF
>NA|NA|TRBJ2-2|TRBV5-1
TGCGCCAGCAGCTTGACAGGGACCGGGGAGCTGTTTTTT
CASSLTGTGELFF
>TRBD1|NA|TRBJ2-5|TRBV5-1
TGCGCCAGCAGCTCCGGGACAGTACAAGAGACCCAGTACTTC
CASSSGTVQETQYF
>NA|NA|TRBJ2-3|TRBV5-6
TGTGCCAGCAGCTTGGGTCTAGCTCTATTCACCACAGATACGCAGTATTTT
CASSLGLALFTTDTQYF
>NA|NA|TRBJ2-7|TRBV13
TGTGCCAGCAGCTTAGGGGTCCGGGACACCTACGAGCAGTACTTC
CASSLGVRDTYEQYF
>NA|NA|TRBJ2-3|TRBV2
TGTGCCAGCAGTGAAGTACAGGTCCTCACAGATACGCAGTATTTT
CASSEVQVLTDTQYF
>NA|NA|TRBJ1-1|TRBV7-3
TGTGCCAGCAGCTTCTCCTCGACAGGTTACACTGAAGCTTTCTTT
CASSFSSTGYTEAFF
>TRBD2|NA|TRBJ2-1|TRBV19
TGTGCCAGTAGTGCAGACCTAGCGGGACCTTACAATGAGCAGTTCTTC
CASSADLAGPYNEQFF
>NA|few|TRBJ1-4|TRBV3-1/TRBV3-2
TGTGCCAGCAGCCAAGTGGGTTGGGGGGAGGATGAAAAACTGTTTTTT
CASSQVGWGEDEKLFF
>NA|NA|TRBJ1-1|TRBV6-2/TRBV6-3
TGTGCCAGCAGCGACGTGACAGGCCCGATGATGAACACTGAAGCTTTCTTT
CASSDVTGPMMNTEAFF
>NA|NA|TRBJ1-4|TRBV3-1/TRBV3-2
TGTGCCAGCAGCTTAGACACCATTCAAAATGAAAAACTGTTTTTT
CASSLDTIQNEKLFF
>NA|NA|TRBJ1-2|TRBV3-1/TRBV3-2
TGTGCCAGCAGCCACCTAGGGGTGGACTATGGCTACACCTTC
CASSHLGVDYGYTF
>TRBD1|NA|TRBJ1-1|TRBV2
TGTGCCAGCAGGGGCCCAGGGGGCTGGGACACTGAAGCTTTCTTT
CASRGPGGWDTEAFF
>TRBD1|NA|TRBJ2-7|TRBV25-1
TGTGCCAGCAGTGTGAGGACAGGGGGCTACGAGCAGTACTTC
CASSVRTGGYEQYF
>TRBD2|few|TRBJ2-7|TRBV3-1/TRBV3-2
TGTGCCAGCAGCCAGATGCCTAGCGGGGGGTACGAGCAGTACTTC
CASSQMPSGGYEQYF
>TRBD1|NA|TRBJ1-2|TRBV11-2
TGTGCCAGCAGCTTACGAGGAGGGGGCAGCTATGGCTACACCTTC
CASSLRGGGSYGYTF